The 19 T cell receptor beta chains presented below share a single source sample, sequenced in a study of post-analysis software for immune sequencing data. No antigen is known for these receptors. Overall study results and limits: Roughly five TRBV segments appeared more often in patients than in controls, and TRBV5-6, TRBV5-1 and TRBV20-1 were among these.

The TCR beta cDNA libraries contained unique molecular identifiers. TCRdb re-derived calls from the PCR reads in MiXCR, one entry per CDR3 protein. The repertoire holds roughly 600,000 distinct CDR3 sequences, with around 40% as singletons. Material for sequencing was blood. These receptors originate from a girl aged 5 to 17 with multiple sclerosis.

This clonotype was observed a handful of times. The V gene is TRBV12-3 or TRBV12-4, the J gene TRBJ2-5, with a weak D call TRBD2 (5 bases). The CDR3 runs 14 residues. V was pared by 5 bases and J by 2 bases, with 12 bases between. CDR3 amino acids: CASSPWTGQETQYF. In DNA form, the CDR3 reads TGTGCCAGCAGTCCTTGGACTGGGCAAGAGACCCAGTACTTC.

This clonotype was picked up one time. This chain connects TRBV12-3 or TRBV12-4 to TRBJ2-7; D is unclear. Trimming pared 2 bases from V and 7 bases from J, leaving 15 bases between. The CDR3 loop spans 14 amino acids. DNA for the CDR3: TGTGCCAGCAGTTTAAGGGTGGCTTACGGAGAGCAGTACTTC. Translating it yields CASSLRVAYGEQYF.

The chain has TRBV6-5 and TRBJ1-1; D is unclear. Germline values: CDR1 MNHEY, CDR2 SVGAGI. Trimming pared 2 bases from V and 5 bases from J, leaving 12 bases between. The CDR3 has 14 residues. The chain's CDR3 is CASSYGDRETEAFF. CDR3 nucleotides: TGTGCCAGCAGTTACGGTGACCGGGAAACTGAAGCTTTCTTT.

This clonotype showed up just a few times. The genes are TRBV4-1 and TRBJ2-1; the match to TRBD1 covers 7 bases. Germline V gene sequence: CDR1 MGHRA, CDR2 YSYEKL. V lost 2 bases and J lost 8; bases outside the gene matches: 9. The CDR3 contains 15 residues. The CDR3 nucleotides are TGCGCCAGCAGCCAAAGCGTTGGACAGGAGCATGAGCAGTTCTTC. Translating gives CASSQSVGQEHEQFF.

This chain connects TRBV5-1 to TRBJ1-2; TRBD1 might be the D (6 bases). V was clipped by 2 bases and J by 4 bases, with 15 bases between them. Germline CDR1 reads SGHRS; CDR2 reads YFSETQ. This CDR3 has 15 amino acids. CDR3: CASSFTQGIAYGYTF. CDR3 bases: TGCGCCAGCAGCTTTACACAGGGTATCGCCTATGGCTACACCTTC.

The chain has TRBV20-1 and TRBJ2-4; D remains unclear. V dropped 6 bases and J dropped 0 bases, with 15 bases sitting between them. Germline CDR1 and CDR2: DFQATT and SNEGSKA (reference sequence). The CDR3 loop spans 15 amino acids. The CDR3 region is CSARVQGLAKNIQYF. The CDR3 bases are TGCAGTGCCCGCGTGCAAGGGTTAGCCAAAAACATTCAGTACTTC.

The V call is TRBV20-1, the J call TRBJ2-1; D not certain. Looked up from germline, CDR1 is DFQATT and CDR2 is SNEGSKA (reference sequence). The CDR3 is 14 amino acids. V lost 1 base and J 1 base, leaving 8 bases between the germline ends. The CDR3 DNA reads TGCAGTGCTAGAGTGGTAGGTTCCTACAATGAGCAGTTCTTC. Amino acid sequence: CSARVVGSYNEQFF.

The V call is TRBV5-1, the J call TRBJ2-7, with D perhaps TRBD2 (6 bases). The V and J ends lost 5 bases and 1 base respectively, with 19 bases between them. Germline V CDR1 and CDR2: SGHRS, YFSETQ. The CDR3 runs 16 residues. In DNA form, the CDR3 reads TGCGCCAGCAGTTTCGGGACTCCGCTTCGTTCCTACGAGCAGTACTTC. It is translated as CASSFGTPLRSYEQYF.

This clonotype came up a few times. This chain connects TRBV6-6 to TRBJ2-1; 10 bases are shared with TRBD2. The germline V gene encodes CDR1 MNHNY and CDR2 SVGAGI (reference sequence). The CDR3 spans 14 residues. Trimming took 6 bases from V and 7 from J; bases not matched to a gene: 6. The DNA for the CDR3 is TGTGCCAGCAGGGTAGCGGGAGGCGGGAATGAGCAGTTCTTC. It codes for CASRVAGGGNEQFF.

This clonotype was seen a few times. J is TRBJ2-7 and V is TRBV5-1; a weak D match, TRBD2 (6 bases). V shed 5 bases and J shed 0 bases, with 15 bases lying between them. Germline CDR1 reads SGHRS; CDR2 reads YFSETQ. CDR3 size: 15 residues. DNA for the CDR3: TGCGCCAGCAGGAGACGGGAGTTGACCTCCTACGAGCAGTACTTC. Translating gives CASRRRELTSYEQYF.

CDR3 in DNA: TGTGCCAGCAGCTCACCGTTTCGGACAGATTACAATGAGCAGTTCTTC. Encoded protein: CASSSPFRTDYNEQFF. The V and J genes are TRBV5-5 and TRBJ2-1, with D perhaps matching TRBD1 (6 bases). Germline lookup yields CDR1 SGHKS and CDR2 YYEKEE (reference sequence). This CDR3 is 16 amino acids long. The ends were cut back, 3 bases at V and 4 bases at J, with 17 bases in the middle.

This clonotype has a count of ten or more. The chain is built from TRBV7-6 and TRBJ2-7, with D possibly matching TRBD2 (6 bases). The CDR3 totals 15 residues. The V end lost 1 base, the J end lost 4 bases, and 14 bases lay between the germline ends. CDR1 is SGHVS, CDR2 FNYEAQ, per germline. As DNA, the CDR3 is TGTGCCAGCAGCTTAGGGACGGGAGAAGGATACGAGCAGTACTTC. As protein: CASSLGTGEGYEQYF.

This clonotype was recorded a few times. This chain connects TRBV6-6 to TRBJ2-5, with a weak D call TRBD1 (5 bases). CDR1 is MNHNY, CDR2 SVGAGI, per germline (reference sequence). The CDR3 has 14 amino acids. V dropped 0 bases and J dropped 4 bases, with 9 bases sitting between them. This chain's CDR3 is CASSYSRQGETQYF. CDR3 in DNA: TGTGCCAGCAGTTACTCGAGGCAGGGAGAGACCCAGTACTTC.

The chain employs TRBV10-3 and TRBJ2-5; D gene unclear. CDR3 size: 14 residues. The germline CDR1 and CDR2 sequences are ENHRY and SYGVKD. Trimming pared 0 bases from V and 1 base from J, leaving 6 bases between. The CDR3 sequence is CAISESVAQETQYF. CDR3 nucleotide sequence: TGTGCCATCAGTGAGTCAGTGGCCCAAGAGACCCAGTACTTC.

This sequence joins TRBV7-9 and TRBJ2-7; D perhaps matches TRBD2 (6 bases). The CDR3 consists of 12 residues. The V gene's germline CDR1 is SEHNR and CDR2 FQNEAQ (reference sequence). Trimming pared 6 bases from V and 11 bases from J, leaving 17 bases between. The DNA for the CDR3 is TGTGCCAGCAGTCGGGACTCTCAGGTAGAGTACTTC. It specifies CASSRDSQVEYF.

The table lists this clonotype with a count of one. The chain couples TRBV3-1 to TRBJ1-1; tentatively, D is TRBD1 (5 bases). V was trimmed by 7 bases and J by 7 bases, leaving 16 bases between them. This CDR3 has 13 amino acids. The germline CDR1 and CDR2 sequences are LGHDT and YNNKEL (reference sequence). The CDR3 DNA follows: TGTGCCAGCACCTCATTACGGGGGGGTGAAGCTTTCTTT. This codes for CASTSLRGGEAFF.

This sequence joins TRBV9 and TRBJ2-5, with D possibly being TRBD1 (6 bases). Germline V gene lookup returns CDR1 SGDLS and CDR2 YYNGEE. CDR3 length: 12 amino acids. V lost 3 bases, J lost 6 bases, and 9 bases lay in between. CDR3 sequence (DNA): TGTGCCAGCAGCGGAGGGGGAAAGACCCAGTACTTC. This translates into CASSGGGKTQYF.

This clonotype has just a few counts. The genes are TRBV7-2 and TRBJ1-2; D is uncertain. There are 15 residues in the CDR3. V was cut by 5 bases and J by 6 bases, with 19 bases left in between. The germline gives CDR1 SGHTA, CDR2 FQGNSA. CDR3 region: CASSPQSGGPDGYTF. In DNA form, the CDR3 reads TGTGCCAGCAGCCCACAGTCGGGAGGGCCGGATGGCTACACCTTC.

J is TRBJ2-1 and V is TRBV12-3 or TRBV12-4; the D gene is possibly TRBD1 (5 bases). The CDR3 length is 14 residues. Trimming removed 3 bases at V and 8 bases at J, with 14 bases between. CDR3 bases: TGTGCCAGCAGTTTCTCTTCAGGGATCGATGAGCAGTTCTTC. Translating gives CASSFSSGIDEQFF.